The clone carrying this T cell receptor beta chain was found many times. TRAV- and TRBV-specific primers were used for first-strand cDNA, which covered alpha and beta chains. Amplification, which lasted around 18 PCR cycles, used a constant-region primer and V-primer adapter to amplify TCRs. TCRdb re-derived calls from the reads in MiXCR, one entry per CDR3 protein. The top ten clones hold 11% of a sample with 64,000 or so distinct CDR3 sequences, 31% of them seen once. This sample is part of a study of low-dose radiotherapy and immunotherapy resistance in tumors. The overall study: Cohort 1 got 0.5 Gy per fraction every 2 weeks, 6.5 Gy in total. It was 1 Gy per fraction every two weeks that Cohort 2 received, adding up to 13 Gy over 26 weeks.

The CDR3 extends over 15 amino acids. Germline CDR1 SGHTA, CDR2 FQGNSA. The germline V and J ends were trimmed by 1 base and 3 bases, with 12 bases remaining between them. The time point is: before trial treatment. The chain combines TRBV7-2 with TRBJ2-5, with D uncertain. The sequence derives from a female donor with ovarian cancer. Sequenced material: PBMCs, taken before treatment. The CDR3 reads CASSLGGAREETQYF. The DNA for the CDR3 is TGTGCCAGCAGCTTAGGAGGAGCCCGAGAAGAGACCCAGTACTTC.